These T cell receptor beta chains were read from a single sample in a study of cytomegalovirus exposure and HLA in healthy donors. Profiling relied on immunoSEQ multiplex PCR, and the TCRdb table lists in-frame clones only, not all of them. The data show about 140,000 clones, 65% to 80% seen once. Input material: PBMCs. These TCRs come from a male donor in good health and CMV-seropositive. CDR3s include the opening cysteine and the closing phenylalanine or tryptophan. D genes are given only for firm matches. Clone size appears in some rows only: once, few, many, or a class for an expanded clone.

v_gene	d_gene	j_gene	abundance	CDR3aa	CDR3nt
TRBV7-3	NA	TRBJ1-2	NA	CASSGQGTGYTF	TGTGCCAGCAGCGGGCAGGGGACGGGCTACACCTTC
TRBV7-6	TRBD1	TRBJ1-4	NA	CASSRGTGINNEKLFF	TGTGCCAGCAGCCGAGGGACAGGGATAAATAATGAAAAACTGTTTTTT
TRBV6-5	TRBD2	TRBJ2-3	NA	CASSYGGLADTQYF	TGTGCCAGCAGTTACGGGGGACTAGCAGATACGCAGTATTTT
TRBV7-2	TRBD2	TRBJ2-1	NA	CASSTSGSSYNEQFF	TGTGCCAGCAGCACTAGCGGGAGCTCCTACAATGAGCAGTTCTTC
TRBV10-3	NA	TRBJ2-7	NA	CAISEGGLMRQYF	TGTGCCATCAGTGAGGGGGGCCTCATGCGGCAGTACTTC
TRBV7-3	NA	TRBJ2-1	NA	CASSLEQGLYEQFF	TGTGCCAGCAGCCTCGAACAGGGATTGTATGAGCAGTTCTTC
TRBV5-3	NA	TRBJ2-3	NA	CARSLSSRDTQYF	TGTGCCAGAAGCTTATCTTCTAGAGATACGCAGTATTTT
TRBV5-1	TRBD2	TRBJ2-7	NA	CASMVIAGGSYEQYF	TGCGCCAGCATGGTTATAGCGGGAGGTTCCTACGAGCAGTACTTC
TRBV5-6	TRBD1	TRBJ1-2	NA	CASSLGDSSYGYTF	TGTGCCAGCAGCCTTGGGGACAGTTCATATGGCTACACCTTC
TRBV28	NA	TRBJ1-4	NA	CASTYREKLFF	TGTGCCAGCACTTACAGGGAAAAACTGTTTTTT
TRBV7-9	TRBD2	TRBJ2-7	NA	CASSLTSGPPYEQYF	TGTGCCAGCAGCTTGACTAGCGGGCCGCCCTACGAGCAGTACTTC
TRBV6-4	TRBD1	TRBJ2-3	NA	CASSDGSGGVDTQYF	TGTGCCAGCAGTGACGGGTCAGGGGGTGTAGATACGCAGTATTTT
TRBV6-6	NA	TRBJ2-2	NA	CASTGIRNTGELFF	TGTGCCAGCACAGGGATCAGGAACACCGGGGAGCTGTTTTTT
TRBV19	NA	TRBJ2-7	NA	CASSIVGGSYEQYF	TGTGCCAGTAGTATCGTAGGGGGCTCCTACGAGCAGTACTTC
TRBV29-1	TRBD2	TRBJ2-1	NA	CSVNLAGGPYNEQFF	TGCAGCGTTAACCTAGCGGGAGGACCTTACAATGAGCAGTTCTTC
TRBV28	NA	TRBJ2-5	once	CASSLPPGLVEETQYF	TGTGCCAGCAGCTTACCTCCCGGACTGGTGGAGGAGACCCAGTACTTC
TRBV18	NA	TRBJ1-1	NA	CASSRVRDSLNTEAFF	TGTGCCAGCTCACGGGTCCGGGACTCACTGAACACTGAAGCTTTCTTT
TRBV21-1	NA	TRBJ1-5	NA	CASSKAADQPQHF	TGTGCCAGCAGCAAAGCAGCCGATCAGCCCCAGCATTTT
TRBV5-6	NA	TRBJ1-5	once	CASSLVRDNQPQHF	TGTGCCAGCAGCTTGGTCAGGGACAATCAGCCCCAGCATTTT
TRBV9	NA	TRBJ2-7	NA	CASSDLHTVGTEQYF	TGTGCCAGCAGCGACCTACATACGGTGGGCACCGAGCAGTACTTC
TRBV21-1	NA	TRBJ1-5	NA	CASSLRTGPLNQPQHF	TGTGCCAGCAGCCTACGGACAGGACCCCTCAATCAGCCCCAGCATTTT
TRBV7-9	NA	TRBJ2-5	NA	CASSPEGGETQYF	TGTGCCAGCAGCCCAGAGGGGGGGGAGACCCAGTACTTC